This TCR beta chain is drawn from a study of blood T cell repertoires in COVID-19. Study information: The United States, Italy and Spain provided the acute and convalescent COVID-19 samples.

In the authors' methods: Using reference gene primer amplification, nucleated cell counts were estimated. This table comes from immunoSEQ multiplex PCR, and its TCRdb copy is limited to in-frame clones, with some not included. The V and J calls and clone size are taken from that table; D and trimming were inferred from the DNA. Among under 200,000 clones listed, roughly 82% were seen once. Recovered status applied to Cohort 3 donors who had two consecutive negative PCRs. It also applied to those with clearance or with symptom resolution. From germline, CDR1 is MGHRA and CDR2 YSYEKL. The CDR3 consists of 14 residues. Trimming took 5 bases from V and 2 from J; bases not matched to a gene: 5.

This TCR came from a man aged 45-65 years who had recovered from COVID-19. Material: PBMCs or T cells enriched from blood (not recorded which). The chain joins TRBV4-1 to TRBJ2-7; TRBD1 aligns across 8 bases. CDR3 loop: CASSKTGDPYEQYF. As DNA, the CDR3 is TGCGCCAGCAGCAAGACAGGGGACCCCTACGAGCAGTACTTC.